Listed below are T cell receptor beta chains from one sample, sequenced in a study of blood T cells in healthy people across ages. From the 5' RACE reads, TCRdb called clonotypes with MiXCR, one entry per CDR3 protein. The sample includes 1.4 million or so distinct CDR3 sequences, approximately 39% of them seen just once. The sample was blood. The receptor set was obtained from a woman aged 18-29 years in good health. Both conserved end residues are trimmed from each CDR3. Rows may omit the clone size; those that give it use once, few, many or a size class.

J	V	size	CDR3
TRBJ1-1	TRBV6-5	.	ASSYSREQAF
TRBJ2-1	TRBV3-1	.	ASSQGPNARQF
TRBJ2-7	TRBV11-2	few	ASSPTGQAYEQY
TRBJ2-7	TRBV27	few	ASAQTPYEQY
.	TRBV7-2	few	ASSLGHGYNEQY
TRBJ1-2	TRBV11-2	.	ASSARGPSNYGYT
TRBJ1-1	TRBV20-1	.	LVGGREWGAF
TRBJ2-2	TRBV11-2	.	ASSPGLGTTGELF
TRBJ1-2	TRBV21-1	.	ASSIKHINYGYT
TRBJ2-3	TRBV7-6	.	ASSLAPSASRTDTQY
.	TRBV27	.	ASSWGSTGGYEQY
TRBJ2-1	TRBV7-2	few	ASSLQGGTYNEQF
TRBJ2-7	TRBV7-9	once	ASSLRPVRDRYNEQY
TRBJ1-4	TRBV4-1	.	ASSFRDLSFSRNEELF
TRBJ2-2	TRBV7-2	.	ASSQPGTTNTGELF
TRBJ1-2	TRBV5-1	.	ASSRLDRGNGYT
TRBJ1-1	TRBV6-2/TRBV6-3	.	ASRPHILNTEAF
TRBJ1-2	TRBV20-1	.	SATGRGLGYGYT
TRBJ2-5	TRBV27	few	ASSYSLGNRETQY
TRBJ1-4	TRBV29-1	few	SARDRGSANEKLF
TRBJ1-1	TRBV15	.	ATSSRHSNTEAF
TRBJ1-2	TRBV12-3/TRBV12-4	.	ASSLWQGAGGYT
TRBJ1-2	TRBV12-3/TRBV12-4	.	ASSLRGGFGYT
TRBJ2-7	TRBV3-1	.	ASSSRDRGPQY
TRBJ1-4	TRBV28	.	ASSLLDRGRLTNEKLF
TRBJ1-1	TRBV4-1	few	ASSQETGPLNTEAF
TRBJ2-7	TRBV25-1	.	ASSDLTSGRSYEQY
TRBJ1-2	TRBV29-1	.	SAGDVYYGYT
TRBJ1-1	TRBV6-2/TRBV6-3	few	ASSSYNTEAF
TRBJ2-1	TRBV6-2/TRBV6-3	.	ASSYSASGSADEQF
TRBJ2-7	TRBV20-1	.	SARDREKQY
TRBJ1-1	TRBV19	.	ASSIVENTEAF
TRBJ2-3	TRBV28	.	ASSLSGDSDTQY
TRBJ1-1	TRBV29-1	.	SVEGRAIEAF
TRBJ2-7	TRBV28	.	AGSLAGLRTTYEQY
TRBJ1-5	TRBV7-2	.	TSSLQGNQPQH
TRBJ2-5	TRBV6-2/TRBV6-3	.	ASNPGAETQY
TRBJ2-1	TRBV20-1	few	SASGETSSYNEQF
TRBJ2-1	TRBV12-3/TRBV12-4	.	ASSSGTALREQF
TRBJ2-2	TRBV7-2	.	ASSLRDMGSTGELF
TRBJ2-2	TRBV6-1	.	ASSGLGIGGRNTGELF
TRBJ1-1	TRBV3-1	.	ASSPFSYTEAF
TRBJ2-3	TRBV13	.	ASSNPLRAAGDTQY
TRBJ2-7	TRBV7-9	few	ASSPSTGDNSYEQY
TRBJ1-5	TRBV20-1	.	SARDPNARGSNQPQH
TRBJ1-1	TRBV5-1	.	ASSLGPNPEAF
TRBJ1-6	TRBV15	.	ATSAPRRGYSPLH
TRBJ2-7	TRBV3-1	few	ASSQVRDSYEQY
TRBJ1-2	TRBV7-9	.	ASSYSPEAVNYGYT
TRBJ1-2	TRBV12-3/TRBV12-4	few	ASSLAPRGYT
TRBJ2-3	TRBV28	.	ASSYSQGADTQY
TRBJ1-2	TRBV12-3/TRBV12-4	.	AGQGFEVGNYGYT
TRBJ2-1	TRBV12-3/TRBV12-4	.	ASSAGTSTYNEQF
TRBJ1-2	TRBV4-1	few	ASSQVRVSYGYT
TRBJ2-7	TRBV3-1	.	ASSQDRDSRGSYEQY